The clone carrying this TCR beta chain has only a few counts. Its cognate antigen is unknown. These data originate in a study of CD8 T cells in ankylosing spondylitis. Points from the study as a whole: Matched synovial fluid from ankylosing spondylitis patients was reported to be enriched for disease-linked clones. Some of these motif variants have turned up before, in reports on reactive arthritis synovial fluid and blood. Characteristic of ankylosing spondylitis blood, it appeared, was a TCR beta motif comprising several highly homologous variants.

Germline V CDR1 and CDR2: SEHNR, FQNEAQ (reference sequence). This CDR3 region has 13 residues. V shed 3 bases and J shed 3 bases, with 8 bases lying between them. Quantitative 5'-RACE with molecular barcodes produced the TCR beta libraries. MiXCR, applied by TCRdb to the 5' RACE reads, yields one record per CDR3 protein. This sample has about 220,000 distinct CDR3 sequences, with 18% found just once. Sequencing was performed on blood, either unsorted or a sorted T cell fraction (not recorded which). This clonotype was obtained from a male donor with ankylosing spondylitis. The chain joins TRBV7-9 to TRBJ2-5, with D possibly called TRBD1 or TRBD2 (5 bases each). The CDR3 spells CASSFRGEETQYF. The CDR3 DNA sequence: TGTGCCAGCAGCTTTAGAGGGGAAGAGACCCAGTACTTC.